Below, 14 T cell receptor beta chains from the same sample are listed, as sequenced in a study of T cell responses to AZD1222 COVID-19 vaccine. Measured with immunoSEQ multiplex PCR; TCRdb has only the in-frame clones, and not every one. The sample carries around 78,000 clones, roughly 90% recorded once. The material was peripheral blood, obtained 28 days after the second AZD1222 dose. Source of these receptors: an adult who received the AZD1222 COVID-19 vaccine.

This rearrangement joins TRBV5-4 to TRBJ1-3; no definite D call. Trimming pared 4 bases from V and 2 bases from J, leaving 16 bases between. The CDR3 length is 16 residues. Germline-derived CDR1 and CDR2 are SGHNT and YYREEE (reference sequence). CDR3 region: CASSGERYDTGNTIYF. The CDR3 DNA is TGTGCCAGCAGCGGCGAACGGTACGACACTGGAAACACCATATATTTT.

The chain employs TRBV2 and TRBJ1-2; D is ambiguous. V lost 1 base, J lost 8 bases, and 11 bases lay in between. Germline assignment: CDR1 SNHLY and CDR2 FYNNEI. The CDR3 covers 13 residues. The CDR3 protein is CASSEGQAWGYTF. CDR3 nucleotides: TGTGCCAGCAGTGAAGGCCAGGCTTGGGGCTACACCTTC.

The chain's CDR3 is CASSGRQGGNSPLHF. The CDR3 DNA sequence: TGCGCCAGCAGCGGACGACAGGGAGGCAATTCACCCCTCCACTTT. The rearrangement uses TRBV5-1 and TRBJ1-6, with 7 bases identical to TRBD1. The CDR3 is 15 residues long. Germline V gene sequence: CDR1 SGHRS, CDR2 YFSETQ. Trimming at V came to 4 bases and at J to 7 bases, leaving 8 bases not matched to a gene.

The chain links TRBV5-4 to TRBJ2-5; no reliable D call. Deletions cut 1 base from V and 5 bases from J, with 9 bases between. This CDR3 has 13 amino acids. Germline V gene data show CDR1 as SGHNT and CDR2 as YYREEE (reference sequence). This chain's CDR3 is CASSLFPGETQYF. CDR3 nucleotide sequence: TGTGCCAGCAGCTTGTTTCCTGGGGAGACCCAGTACTTC.

This clone was seen only a few times. CDR3 in amino acids: CASSPRWGNTEAFF. CDR3 bases: TGTGCCAGCAGCCCAAGGTGGGGTAACACTGAAGCTTTCTTT. V and J are TRBV14 and TRBJ1-1; the D is unclear. Trimming removed 4 bases from V and 2 bases from J, with 11 bases in between. Germline V CDR1 and CDR2: SGHDN, FVKESK. This CDR3 has 14 amino acids.

The chain uses TRBV27 and TRBJ2-5, with D possibly called TRBD1 or TRBD2 (5 bases each). Trimming shortened V by 4 bases and J by 2 bases, and 20 bases separated the two germline ends. CDR3 length equals 17 residues. Germline assignment: CDR1 MNHEY and CDR2 SMNVEV (reference sequence). The CDR3 is CASSSAKGSVWQETQYF. The CDR3 DNA sequence: TGTGCCAGCAGTTCGGCGAAGGGGAGCGTTTGGCAAGAGACCCAGTACTTC.

The V call is TRBV5-6, the J call TRBJ2-7, with D perhaps TRBD2 (6 bases). V lost 4 bases and J lost 6, with 20 bases in between. The CDR3 has 15 residues. In germline, CDR1 is SGHDT, CDR2 YYEEEE. The DNA of the CDR3 is TGTGCCAGCAGCCCGGGGACTCTAAGGGGTGTCGAGCAGTACTTC. Its protein product is CASSPGTLRGVEQYF.

The chain links TRBV30 to TRBJ1-4; the D gene is possibly TRBD1 (6 bases). This CDR3 is built from 14 residues. V lost 3 bases, J lost 8 bases, and 16 bases lay in between. The germline CDR1 and CDR2 sequences are GTSNPN and SVGIG (reference sequence). CDR3 DNA: TGTGCCTGGAGAACCCCAGGGGAAGGGGAAAAACTGTTTTTT. This gives the protein CAWRTPGEGEKLFF.

The V gene is TRBV4-1, the J gene TRBJ2-1, with 8 bases fitting TRBD1. The germline gives CDR1 MGHRA, CDR2 YSYEKL. V shed 1 base and J 6 bases; nucleotides not matched to a gene: 11. The CDR3 consists of 17 residues. The CDR3 nucleotides read TGCGCCAGCAGCCAAGGGAGGGCCAGGGGGCTTCGCAATGAGCAGTTCTTC. It encodes CASSQGRARGLRNEQFF.

The V and J genes are TRBV11-3 and TRBJ2-7; the D call may be TRBD1 or TRBD2 (5 bases each). The CDR3 is 15 residues long. V was pared by 0 bases and J by 2 bases, with 11 bases between. CDR1 and CDR2 from the germline V gene are SGHNT and YENEEA. In nucleotides, the CDR3 is TGTGCCAGCAGCTTAGAAACCGGGACGGCCTACGAGCAGTACTTC. Amino acids: CASSLETGTAYEQYF.

The chain carries TRBV7-2 and TRBJ1-5; no firm D call. Germline lookup yields CDR1 SGHTA and CDR2 FQGNSA. V shed 5 bases and J shed 2 bases, with 16 bases lying between them. The CDR3 loop spans 16 amino acids. The DNA for the CDR3 is TGTGCCAGCAGCCCTTTGGGCCCTTGGGGCAATCAGCCCCAGCATTTT. This gives the protein CASSPLGPWGNQPQHF.

The chain employs TRBV4-1 and TRBJ1-2; D uncertain. This CDR3 region has 13 residues. Germline assignment: CDR1 MGHRA and CDR2 YSYEKL. Between the trimmed V and J ends, which lost 5 bases and 4 bases, there was a span of 11 bases. The CDR3 is CASSEGWGYGYTF. The CDR3 nucleotides are TGCGCCAGCAGCGAGGGTTGGGGCTATGGCTACACCTTC.

The rearrangement links TRBV3-1 (or the pseudogene TRBV3-2) to TRBJ2-5, with 10 bases aligning to TRBD1. The trim removed 8 bases at V and 6 bases at J, leaving 9 bases unmatched. This CDR3 spans 14 amino acids. Per the germline V gene, CDR1 is LGHDT and CDR2 is YNNKEL (reference sequence). The CDR3 reads CASVSGTGVKTQYF. CDR3 nucleotide sequence: TGTGCCAGCGTCTCCGGGACAGGGGTTAAGACCCAGTACTTC.

The V and J genes are TRBV7-6 and TRBJ1-3; D not certain. CDR3 size: 17 residues. Trimming took 0 bases from V and 0 from J, leaving 12 bases between them. CDR1 SGHVS and CDR2 FNYEAQ come from the germline V gene. CDR3 loop: CASSLAAGFDSGNTIYF. For the CDR3, the DNA is TGTGCCAGCAGCTTAGCGGCAGGTTTTGACTCTGGAAACACCATATATTTT.